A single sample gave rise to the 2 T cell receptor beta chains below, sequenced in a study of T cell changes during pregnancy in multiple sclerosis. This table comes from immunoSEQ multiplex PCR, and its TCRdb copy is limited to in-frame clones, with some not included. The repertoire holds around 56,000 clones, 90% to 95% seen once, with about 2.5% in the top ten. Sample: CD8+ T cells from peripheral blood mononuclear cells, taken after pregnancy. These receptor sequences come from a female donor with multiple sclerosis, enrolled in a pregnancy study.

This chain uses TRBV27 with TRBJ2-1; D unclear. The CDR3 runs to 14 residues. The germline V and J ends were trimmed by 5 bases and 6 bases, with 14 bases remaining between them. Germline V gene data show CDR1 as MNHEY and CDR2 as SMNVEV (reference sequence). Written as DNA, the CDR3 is TGTGCCAGCAGTCCCAGCCCAGGTGGCAATGAGCAGTTCTTC. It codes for CASSPSPGGNEQFF.

The CDR3 is CASGGRGELFF. The CDR3 coding sequence is TGTGCCAGCGGAGGGAGAGGGGAGCTGTTTTTT. This chain joins TRBV9 and TRBJ2-2, with a weak D call TRBD2 (6 bases). Trimming pared 7 bases from V and 8 bases from J, leaving 9 bases between. CDR3 length: 11 amino acids. Germline V gene lookup returns CDR1 SGDLS and CDR2 YYNGEE.